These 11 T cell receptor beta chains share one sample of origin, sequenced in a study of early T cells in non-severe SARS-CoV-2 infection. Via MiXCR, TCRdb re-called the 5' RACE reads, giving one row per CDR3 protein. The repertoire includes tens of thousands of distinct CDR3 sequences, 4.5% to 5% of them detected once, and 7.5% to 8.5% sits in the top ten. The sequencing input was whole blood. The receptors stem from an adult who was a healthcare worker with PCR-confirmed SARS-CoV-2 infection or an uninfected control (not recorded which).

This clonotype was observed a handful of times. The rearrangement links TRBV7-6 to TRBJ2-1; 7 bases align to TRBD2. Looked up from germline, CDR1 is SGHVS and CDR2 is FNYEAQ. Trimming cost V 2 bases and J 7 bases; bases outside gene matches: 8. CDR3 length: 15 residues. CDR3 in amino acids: CASSLSASAGNEQFF. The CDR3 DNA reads TGTGCCAGCAGCTTATCCGCGTCAGCGGGGAATGAGCAGTTCTTC.

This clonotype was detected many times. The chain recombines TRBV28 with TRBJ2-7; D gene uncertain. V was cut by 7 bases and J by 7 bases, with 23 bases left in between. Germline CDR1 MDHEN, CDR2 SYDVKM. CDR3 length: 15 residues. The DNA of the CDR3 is TGTGCCAGCACCCCAACCCACGGAAAACTGGGGGAGCAGTACTTC. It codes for CASTPTHGKLGEQYF. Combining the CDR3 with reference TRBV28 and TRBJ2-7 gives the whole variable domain DVKVTQSSRYLVKRTGEKVFLECVQDMDHENMFWYRQDPGLGLRLIYFSYDVKMKEKGDIPEGYSVSREKKERFSLILESASTNQTSMYLCASTPTHGKLGEQYFGPGTRLTVT.

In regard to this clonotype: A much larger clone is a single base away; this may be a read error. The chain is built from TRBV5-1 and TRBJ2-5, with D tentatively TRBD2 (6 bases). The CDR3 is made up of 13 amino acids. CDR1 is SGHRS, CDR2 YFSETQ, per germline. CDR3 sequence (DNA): TGCGTCAGCGCGGGGCTGGAGGAAGAGACCCAGTACTTC. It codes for CVSAGLEEETQYF.

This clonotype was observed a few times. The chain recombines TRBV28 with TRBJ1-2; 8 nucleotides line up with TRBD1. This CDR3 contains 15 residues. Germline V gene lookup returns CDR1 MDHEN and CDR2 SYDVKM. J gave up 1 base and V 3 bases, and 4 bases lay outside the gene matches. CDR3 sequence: CASSFPGGVNYGYTF. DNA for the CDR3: TGTGCCAGCAGTTTCCCAGGGGGCGTTAACTATGGCTACACCTTC.

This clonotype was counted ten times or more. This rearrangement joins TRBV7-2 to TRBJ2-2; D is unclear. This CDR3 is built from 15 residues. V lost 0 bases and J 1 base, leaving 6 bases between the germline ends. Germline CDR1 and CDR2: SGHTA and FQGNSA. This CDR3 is CASSLAWGNTGELFF. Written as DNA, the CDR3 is TGTGCCAGCAGCTTAGCTTGGGGGAACACCGGGGAGCTGTTTTTT.

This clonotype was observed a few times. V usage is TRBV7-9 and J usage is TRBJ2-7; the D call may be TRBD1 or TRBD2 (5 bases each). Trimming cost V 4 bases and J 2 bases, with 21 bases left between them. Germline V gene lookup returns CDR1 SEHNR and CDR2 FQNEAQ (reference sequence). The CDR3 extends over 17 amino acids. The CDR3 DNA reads TGTGCCAGCAGCTCCCATCTGGACGGGGACGGAACCTACGAGCAGTACTTC. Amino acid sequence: CASSSHLDGDGTYEQYF. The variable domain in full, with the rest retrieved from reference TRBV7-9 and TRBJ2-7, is DTGVSQNPRHKITKRGQNVTFRCDPISEHNRLYWYRQTLGQGPEFLTYFQNEAQLEKSRLLSDRFSAERPKGSFSTLEIQRTEQGDSAMYLCASSSHLDGDGTYEQYFGPGTRLTVT.

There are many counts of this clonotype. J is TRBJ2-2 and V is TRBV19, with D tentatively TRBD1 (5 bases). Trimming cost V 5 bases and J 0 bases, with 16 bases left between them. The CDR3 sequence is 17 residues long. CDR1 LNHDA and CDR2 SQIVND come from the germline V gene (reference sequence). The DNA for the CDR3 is TGTGCCAGTAGTTCTTCAGGGCCCCGAACGAACACCGGGGAGCTGTTTTTT. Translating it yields CASSSSGPRTNTGELFF.

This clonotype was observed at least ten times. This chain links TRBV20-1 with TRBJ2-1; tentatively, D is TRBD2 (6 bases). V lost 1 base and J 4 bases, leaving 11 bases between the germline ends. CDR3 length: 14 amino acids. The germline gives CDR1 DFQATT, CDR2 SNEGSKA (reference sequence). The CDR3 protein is CSARAGGNYNEQFF. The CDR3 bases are TGCAGTGCTAGAGCAGGAGGGAATTACAATGAGCAGTTCTTC.

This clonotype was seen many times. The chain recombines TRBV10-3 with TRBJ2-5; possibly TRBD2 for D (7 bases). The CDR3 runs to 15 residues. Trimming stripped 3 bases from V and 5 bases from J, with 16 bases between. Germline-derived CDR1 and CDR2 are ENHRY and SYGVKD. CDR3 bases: TGTGCCATCAGTGAATGGGAGGGGGAAGCGGAGACCCAGTACTTC. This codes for CAISEWEGEAETQYF.

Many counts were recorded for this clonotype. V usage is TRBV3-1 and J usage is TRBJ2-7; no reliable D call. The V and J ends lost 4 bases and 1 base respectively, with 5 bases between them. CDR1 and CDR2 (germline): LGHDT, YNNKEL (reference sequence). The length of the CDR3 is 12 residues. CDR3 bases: TGTGCCAGCAGCCGAGTGTCCTACGAGCAGTACTTC. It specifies CASSRVSYEQYF.

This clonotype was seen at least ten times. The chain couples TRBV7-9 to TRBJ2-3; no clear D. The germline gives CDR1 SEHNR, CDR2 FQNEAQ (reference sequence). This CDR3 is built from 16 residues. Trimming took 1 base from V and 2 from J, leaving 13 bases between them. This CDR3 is CASSLEGGAYTDTQYF. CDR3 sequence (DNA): TGTGCCAGCAGCTTAGAGGGCGGAGCGTACACAGATACGCAGTATTTT.